This T cell receptor (beta chain) came from a study of cytomegalovirus exposure and HLA in healthy donors. The ends lost 0 bases at V and 4 bases at J; junction bases unmatched: 5. This CDR3 comprises 16 residues. Germline V gives CDR1 LGHNA, CDR2 YSLEER. The protocol was immunoSEQ multiplex PCR, while the TCRdb copy is restricted to in-frame clones and leaves out a portion. This sample has 65,000 or so clones; roughly 94% occur once, and the top ten carry roughly 1.3%. The sequence came from a woman between 18 and 30 years old in good health and CMV-seronegative. The V and J genes are TRBV4-3 and TRBJ2-1, with TRBD2 identical over 8 bases. Sequenced: PBMCs. This chain's CDR3 is CASSQDAGGRYNEQFF. CDR3 DNA: TGCGCCAGCAGCCAAGATGCTGGCGGGAGGTACAATGAGCAGTTCTTC.